Below, 26 T cell receptor beta chains from the same sample are listed, as sequenced in a study of shared clonotypes between healthy human individuals. The data were produced by immunoSEQ multiplex PCR, yet TCRdb's version contains in-frame clones alone and is incomplete. This sample has about 1.1 million clones, with approximately 77% found just once. Sequenced input: memory CD4+ T cells from PBMCs. The sample's subset: CD45RA-negative fraction. These receptors were collected from a man aged 18 to 35 in good health. Some clones in this sample may be carry-over from other donors' samples.

This chain connects TRBV7-9 to TRBJ1-4; 9 bases are shared with TRBD1. The germline gives CDR1 SEHNR, CDR2 FQNEAQ (reference sequence). The CDR3 is 15 amino acids. J lost 8 bases, V lost 1 base, and 5 bases had no gene match. CDR3 sequence (DNA): TGTGCCAGCAGCTTAGACAGGGGGCCAGGGGAAAAACTGTTTTTT. Its translation: CASSLDRGPGEKLFF.

In regard to this clone: Distinct nucleotide sequences in the sample also encode this CDR3. The CDR3 DNA follows: TGTGCCTGGAGTGGAGGTTGGTACGAGCAGTACTTC. This codes for CAWSGGWYEQYF. The chain employs TRBV30 and TRBJ2-7; no clear D gene. The CDR3 covers 12 residues. Germline CDR1 is GTSNPN and CDR2 is SVGIG (reference sequence). Trimming left V 1 base short and J 4 bases short, with 8 bases between.

This rearrangement joins TRBV19 to TRBJ2-5; 8 nucleotides align to TRBD1. The junction had 20 bases not matched to a gene; V was cut back by 6 bases and J by 5 bases. Germline CDR1 LNHDA, CDR2 SQIVND (reference sequence). The CDR3 is made up of 18 amino acids. The CDR3 reads CASSPTRWAGGASETQYF. The CDR3 DNA sequence: TGTGCCAGTAGCCCCACTAGGTGGGCAGGGGGCGCATCCGAGACCCAGTACTTC.

This clone was observed a handful of times. At the DNA level, this CDR3 is encoded by other sequences in the same sample as well. V gene TRBV7-9 combines with J gene TRBJ2-1; D is perhaps TRBD1 (6 bases). The CDR3 has 12 residues. The V gene lost 5 bases and the J gene lost 6 bases, with 8 bases spanning the gap. Per germline, CDR1 SEHNR and CDR2 FQNEAQ (reference sequence). CDR3 coding DNA: TGTGCCAGCAGCCCACAGGGCAATGAGCAGTTCTTC. Amino acids: CASSPQGNEQFF. Based on the CDR3 plus reference TRBV7-9 and TRBJ2-1, the full variable domain is DTGVSQNPRHKITKRGQNVTFRCDPISEHNRLYWYRQTLGQGPEFLTYFQNEAQLEKSRLLSDRFSAERPKGSFSTLEIQRTEQGDSAMYLCASSPQGNEQFFGPGTRLTVL.

This clone was counted a single time. The chain couples TRBV7-8 to TRBJ2-4, with a possible D match to TRBD2 (6 bases). The V end lost 1 base, the J end lost 3 bases, and 19 bases lay between the germline ends. The CDR3 is 18 amino acids. Germline V lookup: CDR1 SGHVS, CDR2 FQNEAQ. CDR3: CASSLDPTRGSVKNIQYF. The CDR3 bases are TGTGCCAGCAGCTTAGATCCGACGCGGGGCTCGGTCAAAAACATTCAGTACTTC.

The chain uses TRBV5-1 and TRBJ2-6; 13 nucleotides align to TRBD2. This CDR3 has 23 amino acids. Looked up from germline, CDR1 is SGHRS and CDR2 is YFSETQ. V lost 4 bases to trimming and J lost 0 bases; unmatched junction nucleotides: 19. In nucleotides, the CDR3 is TGCGCCAGCAGCCCCGGACTAGCGGGAGTTTCTGCCAACTACGACTCTGGGGCCAACGTCCTGACTTTC. It translates to CASSPGLAGVSANYDSGANVLTF.

The V and J genes are TRBV4-1 and TRBJ2-7; D is perhaps TRBD1 or TRBD2 (5 bases each). Germline lookup yields CDR1 MGHRA and CDR2 YSYEKL. Trimming pared 1 base from V and 2 bases from J, leaving 12 bases between. This CDR3 region has 15 residues. The CDR3: CASSQAPQGPYEQYF. The CDR3 DNA sequence: TGCGCCAGCAGCCAAGCCCCGCAGGGACCCTACGAGCAGTACTTC.

The chain employs TRBV28 and TRBJ1-4; D is possibly TRBD1 (6 bases). This CDR3 comprises 15 residues. The V and J ends lost 10 bases and 11 bases respectively, with 26 bases between them. Germline CDR1 is MDHEN and CDR2 is SYDVKM. The CDR3: CATSTGSDGSGKLFF. The CDR3 region has the DNA TGTGCCACCTCCACAGGGTCGGATGGAAGTGGGAAACTGTTTTTT.

The V call is TRBV18, the J call TRBJ2-3, with no clear D. The ends were cut back, 3 bases at V and 4 bases at J, with 11 bases in the middle. This CDR3 contains 14 residues. From germline, CDR1 is KGHSH and CDR2 LQKENI. The CDR3 region is CASSPPGVPDTQYF. DNA of the CDR3: TGTGCCAGCTCACCTCCAGGCGTGCCAGATACGCAGTATTTT.

The chain joins TRBV5-4 to TRBJ1-1; 11 bases are a match to TRBD1. V trimming: 0 bases; J trimming: 4 bases; junction bases outside the gene matches: 5. The germline V gene has CDR1 SGHNT and CDR2 YYREEE (reference sequence). The CDR3 is 16 residues long. The CDR3 here is CASSLAGTGGLTEAFF. DNA of the CDR3: TGTGCCAGCAGCTTGGCGGGGACAGGGGGGCTCACTGAAGCTTTCTTT.

The chain uses TRBV7-2 and TRBJ2-2, with D perhaps TRBD1 (5 bases). The germline gives CDR1 SGHTA, CDR2 FQGNSA. Trimming removed 9 bases from V and 6 bases from J, with 11 bases in between. This CDR3 comprises 12 residues. Written as DNA, the CDR3 is TGTGCCAGTACACAGGCCCCCGGGGAGCTGTTTTTT. Encoded protein: CASTQAPGELFF.

The J gene is TRBJ2-7, the V gene TRBV4-3; D not resolved. The CDR3 totals 16 residues. The germline V gene has CDR1 LGHNA and CDR2 YSLEER. V lost 4 bases, J lost 0 bases, and 16 bases lay in between. In DNA, the CDR3 is TGCGCCAGCAGCCCAGGAGTAAGGACGGACTCCTACGAGCAGTACTTC. Amino acids: CASSPGVRTDSYEQYF.

The rearrangement joins TRBV19 to TRBJ2-1; 8 nucleotides line up with TRBD2. CDR1 LNHDA and CDR2 SQIVND come from the germline V gene (reference sequence). With V trimmed by 6 bases and J by 0 bases, 4 bases remained unmatched. This CDR3 is built from 15 residues. As DNA, the CDR3 is TGTGCCAGTAGCTCCGGGACTAGCTCCTACAATGAGCAGTTCTTC. Amino acids: CASSSGTSSYNEQFF.

V gene TRBV5-4 combines with J gene TRBJ1-3; D is perhaps TRBD1 (5 bases). Per the germline V gene, CDR1 is SGHNT and CDR2 is YYREEE (reference sequence). Deletions cut 5 bases from V and 0 bases from J, with 9 bases between. The CDR3 is 14 residues long. CDR3 coding DNA: TGTGCCAGCAGTCCTGGGGGCTCTGGAAACACCATATATTTT. Its protein product is CASSPGGSGNTIYF.

This clone came up many times. Other DNA sequences in the same sample also yield this CDR3. This chain links TRBV14 with TRBJ1-1; the D is unclear. With 1 base removed from V and 1 base from J, the gap between germline ends came to 4 bases. This CDR3 has 13 residues. The germline gives CDR1 SGHDN, CDR2 FVKESK. Written as DNA, the CDR3 is TGTGCCAGCAGCCAAGGCAGGAACACTGAAGCTTTCTTT. As protein: CASSQGRNTEAFF. Drawing the rest from reference TRBV14 and TRBJ1-1, the complete variable domain is EAGVTQFPSHSVIEKGQTVTLRCDPISGHDNLYWYRRVMGKEIKFLLHFVKESKQDESGMPNNRFLAERTGGTYSTLKVQPAELEDSGVYFCASSQGRNTEAFFGQGTRLTVV.

The CDR3 reads CATLPRPGQGPEAFF. Here the CDR3 DNA reads TGTGCCACCCTTCCTCGTCCGGGACAGGGACCTGAAGCTTTCTTT. The V and J genes are TRBV7-2 and TRBJ1-1; TRBD1 matches 9 bases. The germline gives CDR1 SGHTA, CDR2 FQGNSA. The CDR3 totals 15 residues. Trimming cost V 10 bases and J 6 bases; bases outside gene matches: 15.

The chain is built from TRBV6-5 and TRBJ2-1, with 10 bases identical to TRBD2. The J segment lost 6 bases and the V segment lost 0 bases, leaving 2 bases of the junction unmatched. Germline-derived CDR1 and CDR2 are MNHEY and SVGAGI. The CDR3 sequence is 15 residues long. The CDR3 sequence: CASSYSASGSNEQFF. CDR3 nucleotide sequence: TGTGCCAGCAGTTACTCGGCTAGCGGGAGCAATGAGCAGTTCTTC.

The chain carries TRBV6-1 and TRBJ2-7; D remains ambiguous. The germline V gene has CDR1 MNHNS and CDR2 SASEGT. Trimming cost V 0 bases and J 3 bases, with 6 bases left between them. CDR3 length: 13 amino acids. CDR3 sequence reads: CASSEANLYEQYF. The CDR3 region has the DNA TGTGCCAGCAGTGAAGCGAACCTCTACGAGCAGTACTTC.

This clone was observed a single time. V and J are TRBV5-1 and TRBJ1-2; TRBD1 matches at 7 bases. The CDR3 covers 13 residues. V shed 4 bases and J 8 bases; nucleotides not matched to a gene: 8. Germline values: CDR1 SGHRS, CDR2 YFSETQ. The CDR3, as DNA: TGCGCCAGCAGCCGTACAGGGGTTCGGGGCTACACCTTC. This gives the protein CASSRTGVRGYTF.

The genes are TRBV7-9 and TRBJ2-7; D is possibly TRBD2 (6 bases). The CDR3 runs to 15 residues. V was pared by 0 bases and J by 6 bases, with 15 bases between. From germline, CDR1 is SEHNR and CDR2 FQNEAQ (reference sequence). The CDR3 protein is CASSLARGTRGEQYF. The CDR3, as DNA: TGTGCCAGCAGCTTAGCGAGAGGGACTCGGGGCGAGCAGTACTTC.

V is TRBV28 and J is TRBJ1-2; 8 bases match TRBD1. The CDR3 contains 14 residues. Germline V gene data show CDR1 as MDHEN and CDR2 as SYDVKM. Trimming took 4 bases from V and 8 from J; bases not matched to a gene: 9. The CDR3 region has the DNA TGTGCCAGCAGTTGGGTACAGGGGGTTGAGGGCTACACCTTC. Residues: CASSWVQGVEGYTF.

This clone was seen a single time. The chain is built from TRBV15 and TRBJ1-5, with D perhaps TRBD1 (5 bases). From germline, CDR1 is LNHNV and CDR2 YYDKDF (reference sequence). Trimming pared 0 bases from V and 3 bases from J, leaving 15 bases between. The CDR3 has 17 residues. The chain's CDR3 is CATSRDNLGALNQPQHF. The CDR3, as DNA: TGTGCCACCAGCAGAGATAACCTAGGGGCCCTCAATCAGCCCCAGCATTTT.

This chain links TRBV7-3 with TRBJ2-3; TRBD2 matches 9 bases. The CDR3 has 19 amino acids. Unmatched junction bases numbered 13, after V lost 2 bases and J lost 1 base. Germline lookup yields CDR1 SGHTA and CDR2 FQGTGA. The CDR3 DNA reads as TGTGCCAGCAGCTTATTCCTAGCGGGATGTACTCAGCGCACAGATACGCAGTATTTT. It yields the protein CASSLFLAGCTQRTDTQYF.

This clone was found once. This chain joins TRBV18 and TRBJ1-3; 7 nucleotides match TRBD1. V was pared by 3 bases and J by 0 bases, with 5 bases of the junction left unmatched. Germline lookup yields CDR1 KGHSH and CDR2 LQKENI. The CDR3 has 16 residues. CDR3 bases: TGTGCCAGCTCACCTAACAGGGGAAACTCTGGAAACACCATATATTTT. Translating gives CASSPNRGNSGNTIYF.

The chain uses TRBV5-4 and TRBJ1-2, with a weak D call TRBD1 (6 bases). This CDR3 has 16 residues. The ends were cut back, 4 bases at V and 8 bases at J, with 24 bases in the middle. The V gene's germline CDR1 is SGHNT and CDR2 YYREEE (reference sequence). CDR3 sequence reads: CASSATTGTGWVGYTF. The DNA for the CDR3 is TGTGCCAGCAGCGCGACGACAGGCACAGGGTGGGTCGGCTACACCTTC.

The V call is TRBV5-4, the J call TRBJ1-2, with 10 bases lining up with TRBD1. V was pared by 2 bases and J by 4 bases, with 2 bases of the junction left unmatched. The CDR3 runs to 14 residues. Germline V gene lookup returns CDR1 SGHNT and CDR2 YYREEE (reference sequence). CDR3 in amino acids: CASSFGQGVYGYTF. In DNA form, the CDR3 reads TGTGCCAGCAGCTTCGGACAGGGGGTCTATGGCTACACCTTC.